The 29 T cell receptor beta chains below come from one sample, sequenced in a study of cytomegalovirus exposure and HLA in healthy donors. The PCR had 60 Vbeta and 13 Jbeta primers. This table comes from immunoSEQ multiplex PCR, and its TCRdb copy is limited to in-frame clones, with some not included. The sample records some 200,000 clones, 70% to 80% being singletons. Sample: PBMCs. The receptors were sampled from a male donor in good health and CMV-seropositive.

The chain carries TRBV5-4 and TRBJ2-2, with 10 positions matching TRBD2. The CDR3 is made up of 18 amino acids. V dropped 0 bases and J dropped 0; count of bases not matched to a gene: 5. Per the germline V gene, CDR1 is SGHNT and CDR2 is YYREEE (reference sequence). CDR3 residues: CASSLASGGKTNTGELFF. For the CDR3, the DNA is TGTGCCAGCAGCTTGGCTAGCGGGGGCAAAACGAACACCGGGGAGCTGTTTTTT.

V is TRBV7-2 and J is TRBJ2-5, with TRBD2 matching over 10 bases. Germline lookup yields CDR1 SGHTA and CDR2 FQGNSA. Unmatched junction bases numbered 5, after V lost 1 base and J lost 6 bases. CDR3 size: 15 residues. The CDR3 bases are TGTGCCAGCAGCTTAGTAGCGGGAGGAGGGAAGACCCAGTACTTC. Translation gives CASSLVAGGGKTQYF. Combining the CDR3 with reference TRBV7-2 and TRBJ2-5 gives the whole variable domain GAGVSQSPSNKVTEKGKDVELRCDPISGHTALYWYRQSLGQGLEFLIYFQGNSAPDKSGLPSDRFSAERTGGSVSTLTIQRTQQEDSAVYLCASSLVAGGGKTQYFGPGTRLLVL.

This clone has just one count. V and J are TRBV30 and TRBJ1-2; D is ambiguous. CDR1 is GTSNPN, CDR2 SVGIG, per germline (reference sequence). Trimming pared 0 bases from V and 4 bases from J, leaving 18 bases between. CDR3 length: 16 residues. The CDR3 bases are TGTGCCTGGAGTGTAATGAGTTTGGGAGACGGCTATGGCTACACCTTC. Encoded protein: CAWSVMSLGDGYGYTF.

The DNA for the CDR3 is TGTGCCATCAGTGAGACAGGACCGTCCTCTGGAAACACCATATATTTT. Translation: CAISETGPSSGNTIYF. The rearrangement joins TRBV10-3 to TRBJ1-3; a possible D gene is TRBD1 (5 bases). Germline CDR1 reads ENHRY; CDR2 reads SYGVKD. V lost 2 bases and J lost 0, with 11 bases in between. The CDR3 spans 16 residues.

CDR3 residues: CASSATPGSTYEQYF. CDR3 bases: TGTGCCAGCAGCGCCACCCCAGGGTCTACCTACGAGCAGTACTTC. The J gene is TRBJ2-7, the V gene TRBV9; the D gene is possibly TRBD1 (5 bases). V was clipped by 3 bases and J by 2 bases, with 15 bases between them. Germline V CDR1 and CDR2: SGDLS, YYNGEE. The CDR3 runs 15 residues.

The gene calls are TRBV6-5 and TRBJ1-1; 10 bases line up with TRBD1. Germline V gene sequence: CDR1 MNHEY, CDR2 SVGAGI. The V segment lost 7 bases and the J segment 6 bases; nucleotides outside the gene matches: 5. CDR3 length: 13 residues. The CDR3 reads CASTGQGGAEAFF. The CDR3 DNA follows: TGTGCCAGCACCGGACAGGGGGGCGCTGAAGCTTTCTTT.

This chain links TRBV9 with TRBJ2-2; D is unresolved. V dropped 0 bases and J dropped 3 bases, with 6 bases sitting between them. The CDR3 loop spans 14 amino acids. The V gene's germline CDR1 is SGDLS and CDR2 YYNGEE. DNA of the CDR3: TGTGCCAGCAGCGTAGTCGGGTACACCGGGGAGCTGTTTTTT. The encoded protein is CASSVVGYTGELFF.

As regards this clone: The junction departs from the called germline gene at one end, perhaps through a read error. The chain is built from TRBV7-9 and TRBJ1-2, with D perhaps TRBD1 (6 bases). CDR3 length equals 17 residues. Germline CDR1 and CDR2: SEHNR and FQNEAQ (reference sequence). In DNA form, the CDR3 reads TGTTCCAGCAGCCCCCCAGACAGGACAAAGTGGAACTATGGCTACACCTTC. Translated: CSSSPPDRTKWNYGYTF. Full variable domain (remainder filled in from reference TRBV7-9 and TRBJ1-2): DTGVSQNPRHKITKRGQNVTFRCDPISEHNRLYWYRQTLGQGPEFLTYFQNEAQLEKSRLLSDRFSAERPKGSFSTLEIQRTEQGDSAMYLCSSSPPDRTKWNYGYTFGSGTRLTVV.

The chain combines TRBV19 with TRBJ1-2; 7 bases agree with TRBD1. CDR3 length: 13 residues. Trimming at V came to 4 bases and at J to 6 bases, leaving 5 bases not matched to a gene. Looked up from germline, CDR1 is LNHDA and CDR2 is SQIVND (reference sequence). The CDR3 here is CASSKEGAHGYTF. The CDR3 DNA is TGTGCCAGTAGTAAGGAGGGGGCGCATGGCTACACCTTC.

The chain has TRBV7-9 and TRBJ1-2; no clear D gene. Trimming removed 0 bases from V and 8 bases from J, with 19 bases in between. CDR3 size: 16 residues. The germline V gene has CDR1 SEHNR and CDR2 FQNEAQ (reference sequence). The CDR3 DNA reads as TGTGCCAGCAGCTTAGCGCTCGCGGTTAGAGGAAAGGGCTACACCTTC. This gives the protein CASSLALAVRGKGYTF.

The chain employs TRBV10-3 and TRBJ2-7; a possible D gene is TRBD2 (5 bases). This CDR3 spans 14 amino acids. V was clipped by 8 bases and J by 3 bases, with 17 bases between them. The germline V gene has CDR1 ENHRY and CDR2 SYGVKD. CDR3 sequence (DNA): TGTGCCATCCCGGAGGCAGGATCCCGCTACGAGCAGTACTTC. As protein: CAIPEAGSRYEQYF.

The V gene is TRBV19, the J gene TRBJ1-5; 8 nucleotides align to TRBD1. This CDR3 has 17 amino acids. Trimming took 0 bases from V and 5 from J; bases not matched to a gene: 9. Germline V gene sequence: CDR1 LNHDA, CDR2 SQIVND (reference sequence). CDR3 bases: TGTGCCAGTAGTATAGATCCAGGACAGGGCGGTCATCAGCCCCAGCATTTT. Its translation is CASSIDPGQGGHQPQHF.

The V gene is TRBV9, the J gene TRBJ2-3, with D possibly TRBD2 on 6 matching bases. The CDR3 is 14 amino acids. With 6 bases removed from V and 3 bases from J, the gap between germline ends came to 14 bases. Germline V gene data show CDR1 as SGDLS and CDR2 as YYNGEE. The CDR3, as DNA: TGTGCCAGCACGGGGCGGGGCGGGACAGATACGCAGTATTTT. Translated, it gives CASTGRGGTDTQYF.

CDR3 region: CASLGALDTQYF. For the CDR3, the DNA is TGTGCCAGCCTTGGGGCTTTGGATACGCAGTATTTT. The rearrangement uses TRBV28 and TRBJ2-3, with D possibly TRBD1 on 5 matching bases. This CDR3 contains 12 residues. Trimming took 8 bases from V and 6 from J, leaving 12 bases between them. Germline V CDR1 and CDR2: MDHEN, SYDVKM.

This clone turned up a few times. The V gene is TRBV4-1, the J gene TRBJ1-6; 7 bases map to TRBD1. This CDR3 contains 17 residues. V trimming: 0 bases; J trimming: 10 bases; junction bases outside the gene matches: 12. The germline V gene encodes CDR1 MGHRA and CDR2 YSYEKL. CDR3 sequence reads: CASSQDSLRDSRSPLHF. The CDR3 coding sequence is TGCGCCAGCAGCCAAGATAGTCTCCGGGACAGTAGGTCACCCCTCCACTTT.

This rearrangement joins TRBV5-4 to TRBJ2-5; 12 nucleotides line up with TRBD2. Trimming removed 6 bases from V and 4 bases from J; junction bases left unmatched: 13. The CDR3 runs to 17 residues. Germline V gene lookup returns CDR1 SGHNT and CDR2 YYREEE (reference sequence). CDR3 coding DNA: TGTGCCAGCATGCAATTCCAGGGACTAGCGGGCGGAGAGACCCAGTACTTC. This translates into CASMQFQGLAGGETQYF.

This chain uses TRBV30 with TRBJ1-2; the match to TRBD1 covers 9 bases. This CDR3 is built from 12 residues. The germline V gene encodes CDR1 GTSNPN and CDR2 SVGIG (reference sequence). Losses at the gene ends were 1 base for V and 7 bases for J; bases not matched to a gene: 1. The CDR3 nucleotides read TGTGCCTGGAGTGGGGACAGGGCTGGCTACACCTTC. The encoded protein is CAWSGDRAGYTF.

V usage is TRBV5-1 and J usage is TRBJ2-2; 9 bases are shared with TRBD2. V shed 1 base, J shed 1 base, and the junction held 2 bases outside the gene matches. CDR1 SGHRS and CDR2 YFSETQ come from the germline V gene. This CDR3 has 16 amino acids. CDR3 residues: CASSLPRGGNTGELFF. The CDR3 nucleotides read TGCGCCAGCAGCTTGCCGCGGGGGGGGAACACCGGGGAGCTGTTTTTT. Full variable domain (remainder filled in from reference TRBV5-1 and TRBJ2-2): KAGVTQTPRYLIKTRGQQVTLSCSPISGHRSVSWYQQTPGQGLQFLFEYFSETQRNKGNFPGRFSGRQFSNSRSEMNVSTLELGDSALYLCASSLPRGGNTGELFFGEGSRLTVL.

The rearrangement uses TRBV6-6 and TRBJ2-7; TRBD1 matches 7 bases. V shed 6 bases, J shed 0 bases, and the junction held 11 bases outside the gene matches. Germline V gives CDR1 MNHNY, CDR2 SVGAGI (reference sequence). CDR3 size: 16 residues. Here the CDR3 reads CASRYQDRETSYEQYF. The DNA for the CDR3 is TGTGCCAGCAGGTACCAAGACAGGGAGACCTCCTACGAGCAGTACTTC.

The DNA for the CDR3 is TGTGCCAGCAGCCAGACAAGCGGGACGCAGTATTTT. Its protein product is CASSQTSGTQYF. This chain joins TRBV7-9 and TRBJ2-3; D may be TRBD2 (6 bases). The ends were cut back, 5 bases at V and 9 bases at J, with 12 bases in the middle. Germline lookup yields CDR1 SEHNR and CDR2 FQNEAQ (reference sequence). The CDR3 is 12 amino acids.

In DNA, the CDR3 is TGTGCCAGCAGCTTAGGTACAGTGGGAAACACCATATATTTT. This translates into CASSLGTVGNTIYF. The chain uses TRBV7-2 and TRBJ1-3; D is undetermined. V was trimmed by 1 base and J by 4 bases, leaving 8 bases between them. The CDR3 runs to 14 residues. Germline lookup yields CDR1 SGHTA and CDR2 FQGNSA.

The CDR3 DNA follows: TGTGCCAGCAGCGCTGGGGATATGGGAGGCAATTCACCCCTCCACTTT. This translates into CASSAGDMGGNSPLHF. V is TRBV27 and J is TRBJ1-6; D gene unclear. The germline V gene has CDR1 MNHEY and CDR2 SMNVEV (reference sequence). The CDR3 has 16 residues. The ends were cut back, 6 bases at V and 7 bases at J, with 19 bases in the middle.

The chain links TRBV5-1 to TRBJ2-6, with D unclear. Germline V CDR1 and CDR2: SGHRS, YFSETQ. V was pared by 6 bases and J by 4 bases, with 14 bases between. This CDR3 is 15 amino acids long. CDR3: CASTLSGAGANVLTF. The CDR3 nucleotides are TGCGCCAGCACTCTCTCGGGTGCCGGGGCCAACGTCCTGACTTTC.

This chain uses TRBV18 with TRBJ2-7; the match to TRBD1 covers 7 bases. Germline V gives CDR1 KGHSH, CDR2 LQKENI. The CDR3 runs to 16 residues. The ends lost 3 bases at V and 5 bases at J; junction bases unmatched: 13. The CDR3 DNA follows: TGTGCCAGCTCACCGCTGGGAGAGACAGGGAGTAACGAGCAGTACTTC. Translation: CASSPLGETGSNEQYF.

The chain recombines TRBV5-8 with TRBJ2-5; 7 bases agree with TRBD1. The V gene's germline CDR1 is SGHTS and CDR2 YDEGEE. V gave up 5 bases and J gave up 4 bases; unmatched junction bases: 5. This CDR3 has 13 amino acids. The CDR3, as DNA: TGTGCCAGCAGACTTACAGGGGCAGAGACCCAGTACTTC. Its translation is CASRLTGAETQYF.

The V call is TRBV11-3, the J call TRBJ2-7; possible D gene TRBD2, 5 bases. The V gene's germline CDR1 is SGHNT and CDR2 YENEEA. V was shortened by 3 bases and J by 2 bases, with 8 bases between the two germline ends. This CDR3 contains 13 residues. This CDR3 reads CASSFKGAYEQYF. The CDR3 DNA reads TGTGCCAGCAGCTTCAAGGGAGCCTACGAGCAGTACTTC. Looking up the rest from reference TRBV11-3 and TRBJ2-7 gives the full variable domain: EAGVVQSPRYKIIEKKQPVAFWCNPISGHNTLYWYLQNLGQGPELLIRYENEEAVDDSQLPKDRFSAERLKGVDSTLKIQPAELGDSAVYLCASSFKGAYEQYFGPGTRLTVT.

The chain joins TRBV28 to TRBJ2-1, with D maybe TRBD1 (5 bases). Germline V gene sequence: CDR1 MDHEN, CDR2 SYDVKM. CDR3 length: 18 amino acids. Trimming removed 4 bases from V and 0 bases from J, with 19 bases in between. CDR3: CASSSQGRAWGSYNEQFF. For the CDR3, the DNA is TGTGCCAGCAGTTCCCAGGGTCGCGCTTGGGGCTCCTACAATGAGCAGTTCTTC.

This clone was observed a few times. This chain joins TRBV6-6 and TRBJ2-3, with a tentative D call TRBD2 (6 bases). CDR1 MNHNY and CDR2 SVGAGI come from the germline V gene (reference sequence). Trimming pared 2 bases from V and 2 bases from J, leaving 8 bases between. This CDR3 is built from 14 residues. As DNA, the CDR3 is TGTGCCAGCAGTTACGCGGGGTCCACAGATACGCAGTATTTT. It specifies CASSYAGSTDTQYF.

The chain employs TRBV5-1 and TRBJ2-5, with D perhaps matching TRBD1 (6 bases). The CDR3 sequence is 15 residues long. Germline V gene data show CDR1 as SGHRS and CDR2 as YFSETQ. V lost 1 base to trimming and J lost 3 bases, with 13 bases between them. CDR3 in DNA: TGCGCCAGCAGCTTGAGGGGGAGCGGAAAAGAGACCCAGTACTTC. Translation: CASSLRGSGKETQYF.